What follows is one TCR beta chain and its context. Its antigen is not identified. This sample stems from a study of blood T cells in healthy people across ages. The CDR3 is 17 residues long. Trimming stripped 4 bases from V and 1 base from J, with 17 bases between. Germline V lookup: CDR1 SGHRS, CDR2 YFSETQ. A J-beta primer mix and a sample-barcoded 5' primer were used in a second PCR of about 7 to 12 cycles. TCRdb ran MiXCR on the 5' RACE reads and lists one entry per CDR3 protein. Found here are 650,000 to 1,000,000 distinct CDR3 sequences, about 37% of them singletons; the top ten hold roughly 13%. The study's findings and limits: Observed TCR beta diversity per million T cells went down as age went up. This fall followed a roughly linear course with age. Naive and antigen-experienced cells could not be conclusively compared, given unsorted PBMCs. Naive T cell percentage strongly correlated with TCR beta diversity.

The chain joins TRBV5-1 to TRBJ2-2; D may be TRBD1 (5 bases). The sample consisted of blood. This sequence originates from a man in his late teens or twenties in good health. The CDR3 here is CASSAGLDTLNTGELFF. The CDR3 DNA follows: TGCGCCAGCAGCGCAGGGTTGGACACACTGAACACCGGGGAGCTGTTTTTT. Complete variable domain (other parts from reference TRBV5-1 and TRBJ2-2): KAGVTQTPRYLIKTRGQQVTLSCSPISGHRSVSWYQQTPGQGLQFLFEYFSETQRNKGNFPGRFSGRQFSNSRSEMNVSTLELGDSALYLCASSAGLDTLNTGELFFGEGSRLTVL.